These 14 T cell receptor beta chains share one sample of origin, sequenced in a study of beta chain features in type 1 diabetes. Investigators reverse transcribed all isolated RNA, so they sequenced expressed TCRB transcripts. The table came from immunoSEQ multiplex PCR; TCRdb's copy has only in-frame clones and leaves some out. The data show more than 350,000 clones, about an eighth seen once. Sequencing was carried out using naive CD4+ T cells from blood. The receptors were gathered from a woman aged 18-29 years in good health.

This chain uses TRBV2 with TRBJ1-1, with 9 bases lining up with TRBD1. This CDR3 spans 14 amino acids. CDR1 SNHLY and CDR2 FYNNEI come from the germline V gene. With V trimmed by 7 bases and J by 6 bases, 9 bases remained unmatched. This CDR3 is CASTLGQGWAEAFF. The CDR3 nucleotides read TGTGCCAGCACCCTGGGACAGGGATGGGCTGAAGCTTTCTTT. Filled out from reference TRBV2 and TRBJ1-1, the complete variable domain reads EPEVTQTPSHQVTQMGQEVILRCVPISNHLYFYWYRQILGQKVEFLVSFYNNEISEKSEIFDDQFSVERPDGSNFTLKIRSTKLEDSAMYFCASTLGQGWAEAFFGQGTRLTVV.

In its sample, this clone was seen a few times. The chain recombines TRBV10-3 with TRBJ1-1; D is possibly TRBD1 (5 bases). This CDR3 comprises 13 residues. The germline gives CDR1 ENHRY, CDR2 SYGVKD. V gave up 6 bases and J gave up 1 base, with 9 bases separating them. The CDR3 DNA reads as TGTGCCATCAGGGAAACAGGGAACACTGAAGCTTTCTTT. It codes for CAIRETGNTEAFF.

The V gene is TRBV5-4, the J gene TRBJ1-6; the D is unclear. V was pared by 2 bases and J by 6 bases, with 9 bases between. Germline lookup yields CDR1 SGHNT and CDR2 YYREEE (reference sequence). The CDR3 contains 14 residues. CDR3 nucleotide sequence: TGTGCCAGCAGCTTATGGTCAGCTAATTCACCCCTCCACTTT. It yields the protein CASSLWSANSPLHF.

The sample holds a few counts of this clone. The identical CDR3 is also encoded by other nucleotide sequences in the sample. The gene calls are TRBV19 and TRBJ1-2; D is ambiguous. This CDR3 is built from 12 residues. Germline CDR1 and CDR2: LNHDA and SQIVND (reference sequence). V dropped 3 bases and J dropped 4 bases, with 6 bases sitting between them. CDR3 loop: CASSMDGYGYTF. The CDR3 nucleotides are TGTGCCAGTAGTATGGATGGCTATGGCTACACCTTC. Full variable domain (rest looked up from reference TRBV19 and TRBJ1-2): DGGITQSPKYLFRKEGQNVTLSCEQNLNHDAMYWYRQDPGQGLRLIYYSQIVNDFQKGDIAEGYSVSREKKESFPLTVTSAQKNPTAFYLCASSMDGYGYTFGSGTRLTVV.

At least ten counts were recorded for this clone. V and J are TRBV28 and TRBJ2-1; 9 nucleotides agree with TRBD2. The length of the CDR3 is 11 residues. CDR1 and CDR2 (germline): MDHEN, SYDVKM. Trimming at V came to 4 bases and at J to 15 bases, leaving 4 bases not matched to a gene. The DNA of the CDR3 is TGTGCCAGCAGTTCGGGACTAGCTCCGTTCTTC. Translation gives CASSSGLAPFF.

Notes on this clone: Different DNA sequences within this sample yield the same CDR3. The genes are TRBV18 and TRBJ2-3; D unclear. Germline values: CDR1 KGHSH, CDR2 LQKENI. CDR3 length: 13 residues. The ends were cut back, 6 bases at V and 0 bases at J, with 7 bases in the middle. CDR3 DNA sequence: TGTGCCAGCTCCCCCCCCAGCACAGATACGCAGTATTTT. Its translation is CASSPPSTDTQYF.

This chain uses TRBV7-3 with TRBJ1-1; no clear D. Germline V gene sequence: CDR1 SGHTA, CDR2 FQGTGA. The germline V and J ends were trimmed by 5 bases and 8 bases, with 12 bases remaining between them. This CDR3 spans 12 amino acids. The CDR3 DNA is TGTGCCAGCAGCCCCCGACGAGGGGAAGCTTTCTTT. Its protein is CASSPRRGEAFF.

The chain is built from TRBV9 and TRBJ1-2; D possibly corresponds to TRBD1 (6 bases). The germline V gene encodes CDR1 SGDLS and CDR2 YYNGEE. This CDR3 contains 12 residues. V was trimmed by 4 bases and J by 7 bases, leaving 11 bases between them. CDR3 DNA sequence: TGTGCCAGCAGCATGACAGGTTTTGGCTACACCTTC. Translation: CASSMTGFGYTF. Based on the CDR3 plus reference TRBV9 and TRBJ1-2, the full variable domain is DSGVTQTPKHLITATGQRVTLRCSPRSGDLSVYWYQQSLDQGLQFLIQYYNGEERAKGNILERFSAQQFPDLHSELNLSSLELGDSALYFCASSMTGFGYTFGSGTRLTVV.

This clone turned up a few times. The V call is TRBV9, the J call TRBJ2-5, with TRBD1 as a possible D gene (6 bases). CDR1 and CDR2 from the germline V gene are SGDLS and YYNGEE. The CDR3 covers 15 residues. The V gene lost 4 bases and the J gene lost 2 bases, with 15 bases spanning the gap. CDR3 amino acids: CASSPQQGWQETQYF. CDR3 nucleotide sequence: TGTGCCAGCAGCCCCCAACAGGGATGGCAAGAGACCCAGTACTTC.

This clone was counted a few times. V usage is TRBV7-2 and J usage is TRBJ2-5; TRBD2 aligns across 7 bases. Looked up from germline, CDR1 is SGHTA and CDR2 is FQGNSA. The V gene end was trimmed by 1 base and the J gene end by 3 bases; junction bases not matched to a gene: 2. The CDR3 covers 14 residues. Written as DNA, the CDR3 is TGTGCCAGCAGCTTAGTTGCGGGAGAAGAGACCCAGTACTTC. Amino acids: CASSLVAGEETQYF.

This clone was recorded a few times. The chain employs TRBV28 and TRBJ2-7, with D perhaps given as TRBD1 or TRBD2 (5 bases each). Germline values: CDR1 MDHEN, CDR2 SYDVKM. The V end lost 2 bases, the J end lost 2 bases, and 10 bases lay between the germline ends. The CDR3 covers 14 residues. CDR3 bases: TGTGCCAGCAGTTTAGGGACGGCCACCTACGAGCAGTACGTC. This encodes CASSLGTATYEQYV.

The chain uses TRBV29-1 and TRBJ2-3; 7 positions match TRBD1. V was pared by 5 bases and J by 1 base, with 6 bases of the junction left unmatched. The length of the CDR3 is 14 residues. Germline CDR1 reads SQVTM; CDR2 reads ANQGSEA. CDR3 in amino acids: CSVIPGQGTDTQYF. CDR3 coding DNA: TGCAGCGTTATACCCGGACAGGGCACAGATACGCAGTATTTT.

This clone was counted only a few times. Other DNA variants within this sample encode the same CDR3. The chain joins TRBV9 to TRBJ2-1; 7 bases align to TRBD2. Germline CDR1 SGDLS, CDR2 YYNGEE. J gave up 4 bases and V 0 bases, and 4 bases lay outside the gene matches. The CDR3 loop spans 15 amino acids. CDR3 bases: TGTGCCAGCAGCGTAGGCGGGAGCGGTTACAATGAGCAGTTCTTC. This gives the protein CASSVGGSGYNEQFF. Together with reference TRBV9 and TRBJ2-1, the CDR3 gives the full variable domain: DSGVTQTPKHLITATGQRVTLRCSPRSGDLSVYWYQQSLDQGLQFLIQYYNGEERAKGNILERFSAQQFPDLHSELNLSSLELGDSALYFCASSVGGSGYNEQFFGPGTRLTVL.

V usage is TRBV6-1 and J usage is TRBJ1-1; D gene ambiguous. Germline CDR1 reads MNHNS; CDR2 reads SASEGT. This CDR3 is built from 14 residues. Trimming took off 3 bases at V and 2 bases at J, with 10 bases between the two ends. CDR3 coding DNA: TGTGCCAGCAGTGACATAGCACCCAACACTGAAGCTTTCTTT. This encodes CASSDIAPNTEAFF.